This TCR beta chain stems from a study of T-cell reconstitution after alpha-beta-depleted transplantation in children. Study-wide results and caveats: T-cell counts and diversity were attributed mostly to newly produced T cells one year after transplant.

J was trimmed by 4 bases and V by 4 bases; bases with no gene match: 6. The CDR3 runs to 15 residues. The germline V gene encodes CDR1 MNHNS and CDR2 SASEGT. During its preparation, the TCRbeta library received unique molecular identifiers. TCRdb analysed the PCR reads with MiXCR anew, one entry per CDR3 protein. The repertoire holds fewer than 550,000 distinct CDR3 sequences, with over 9.5% as singletons. Regarding this clonotype: Its antigen remains unidentified.

The origin of this receptor is a child aged 2-15 years with inherited bone marrow failure, due to receive a stem cell transplant. The specimen was PBMCs, collected before TCRalphabeta/CD19-depleted stem cell transplant. V gene TRBV6-1 combines with J gene TRBJ2-1, with 8 bases aligning to TRBD2. The CDR3 is CASSGGAGGYNEQFF. Written as DNA, the CDR3 is TGTGCCAGCAGTGGAGGTGCGGGAGGATACAATGAGCAGTTCTTC.